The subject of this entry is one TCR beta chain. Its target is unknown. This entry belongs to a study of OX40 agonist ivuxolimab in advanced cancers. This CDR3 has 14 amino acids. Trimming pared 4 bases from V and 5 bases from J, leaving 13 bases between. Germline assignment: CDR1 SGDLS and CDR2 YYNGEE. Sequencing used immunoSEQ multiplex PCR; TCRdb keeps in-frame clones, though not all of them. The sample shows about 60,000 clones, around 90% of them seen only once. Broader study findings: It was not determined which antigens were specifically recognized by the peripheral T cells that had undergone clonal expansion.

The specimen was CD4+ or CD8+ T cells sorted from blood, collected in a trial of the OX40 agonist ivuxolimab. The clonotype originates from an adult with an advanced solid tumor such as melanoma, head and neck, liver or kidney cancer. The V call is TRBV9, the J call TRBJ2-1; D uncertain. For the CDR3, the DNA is TGTGCCAGCAGCTCTCTGACCGAAGACAATGAGCAGTTCTTC. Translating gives CASSSLTEDNEQFF.